This T cell receptor (beta chain) originates from a study of vaccination effects on CD4 cells after COVID-19. The ViraFEST assay expanded antigen-specific CD4+ T cells with viral peptide pools before sequencing. At the end of over 8 days of culture, CD4+ T cells were isolated. Vaccine recipients lacked prior SARS-CoV-2 infection and had negative nucleocapsid antibodies. This clone showed up just a few times. The antigen is unknown. Sequencing used immunoSEQ multiplex PCR; TCRdb keeps in-frame clones, though not all of them. The repertoire holds 35,000 to 40,000 clones, with roughly 66% as singletons. Trimming removed 2 bases from V and 6 bases from J; junction bases left unmatched: 6. CDR3 length equals 14 residues. Germline V gives CDR1 SQVTM, CDR2 ANQGSEA.

This TCR was sampled from a human donor who received a COVID-19 vaccine. This material consisted of CD4+ T cells from PBMCs cultured with HCoV-OC43 spike peptides, taken before COVID-19 vaccination. The subset: HCoV-OC43 spike overlapping peptide pool stimulation. The V gene is TRBV29-1, the J gene TRBJ2-2; 7 nucleotides agree with TRBD1. CDR3 nucleotide sequence: TGCAGCGTTGAAAATCCCGGGACAGCCGGGGAGCTGTTTTTT. Translating gives CSVENPGTAGELFF.